This T cell receptor beta chain was identified in a study of CD8 T cells in ankylosing spondylitis. Findings and limits, study-wide: Several highly homologous variants made up a TCR beta motif that seemed to typify ankylosing spondylitis blood.

CDR1 SEHNR and CDR2 FQNEAQ come from the germline V gene (reference sequence). Deletions cut 9 bases from V and 2 bases from J, with 6 bases between. This CDR3 has 11 amino acids. Via MiXCR, TCRdb re-called the 5' RACE reads, giving one row per CDR3 protein. The data show around 33,000 distinct CDR3 sequences, roughly 7.2% seen once. With regard to this clonotype: Its antigen remains unknown.

This receptor was taken from a male donor with ankylosing spondylitis or in good health (not recorded which). The chain uses TRBV7-9 and TRBJ2-3; D unresolved. The sample was blood, either unsorted or a sorted T cell fraction (not recorded which). CDR3 amino acids: CARSDTDTQYF. The CDR3, as DNA: TGTGCCAGAAGCGACACAGATACGCAGTATTTT.